The source of this TCR beta chain is a study of blood T cell repertoires in COVID-19 (dated by TCRdb to the early 2020s). For the wider study: The collaborator samples originated in the United States, Italy and Spain and spanned the acute and convalescent phases of COVID-19. The material from the prospective study consisted of cDNA or gDNA derived from T cells, B-cell-depleted T cells, or PBMCs. Deeply sampled blood TCRbeta repertoires from subjects exposed to, actively infected with, or recovered from COVID-19 were included in the dataset. The repertoires were released in a freely available public database intended as a resource for research on the immune response to SARS-CoV-2. Samples were obtained from the ongoing ImmuneRACE study (first 160 participants) and from 1,254 subjects provided by 6 global collaborators. Nearly every sample came with metadata listing a de-identified subject ID, COVID-19 status, age in years and sex. Where HLA class I and class II types were available, the types were taken from metadata supplied by the sample provider, not from assay-based typing.

This clone was recorded only once. The antigen it binds to is not known. The record has no base qualities; no much larger clone is one base away. TCRbeta CDR3 regions were amplified from genomic DNA by means of the immunoSEQ Assay, a bias-controlled multiplex PCR. The original pipeline was this. The number of nucleated cells in each sample was estimated from the amplification of reference gene primers within the assay. To quantify the absolute abundance of each unique TCRbeta CDR3 rearrangement, sequence reads were collapsed and filtered. For each sample, productive Simpson clonality was calculated as the square root of Simpson's diversity index across productive rearrangements. The table was pulled from immuneACCESS by TCRdb, which kept in-frame rearrangements only. Such tables lose some clones; where checked, under half of the loss comes from unresolved V genes, and the rest has no known cause. V and J calls and clone size come straight from that table; D and trimming were deduced from the DNA. The sample table lists 200,000 to 300,000 clones, about 82% of them with a count of one. The ten largest clonotypes hold 9.1% of the sample.

V is trimmed back by 6 bases and J by 1 base, and the junction contains 8 bases that no gene match accounts for. Looking up the germline V gene yields CDR1 SGHTA and CDR2 FQGNSA. The CDR3 sequence holds 16 residues, the cysteine and phenylalanine included. The entry retains the CDR3 DNA only, 48 bases that are in frame from base 1. In the prospective study, participants were about 18 to 95 years old, resided in fewer than 25 geographic areas of the United States, and were enrolled through a virtual design. In the prospective study, participants were assigned to cohorts based on the clinical history participants reported in a screening survey and a study questionnaire. In the prospective study, whole blood, serum and a nasopharyngeal or oropharyngeal swab were collected from each participant by mobile phlebotomists. Over an approximately 2-month period, participants in the prospective study had the option of providing additional blood draws and questionnaires. Prospective study blood samples were shipped either frozen or at room temperature before DNA extraction.

The study at large found these results: The amount of clinical and demographic metadata varied by source and participant and was provided uncurated.

The chain was built from TRBV7-2 and TRBJ2-3; TRBD2 agrees with 9 junctional bases. The receptor was derived from a woman aged 50 to 65 with acute COVID-19. Sequencing was performed on PBMCs or T cells enriched from blood (not recorded which). The sequenced DNA: TGTGCCAGCAGGGAACGCTTAGCGGGGGGCACAGATACGCAGTATTTT. It encodes CASRERLAGGTDTQYF. With the portions outside the CDR3 filled from the reference TRBV7-2 and TRBJ2-3 genes, the complete variable region becomes GAGVSQSPSNKVTEKGKDVELRCDPISGHTALYWYRQSLGQGLEFLIYFQGNSAPDKSGLPSDRFSAERTGGSVSTLTIQRTQQEDSAVYLCASRERLAGGTDTQYFGPGTRLTVL.